This TCR beta chain derives from a study of T cells in Graves' hyperthyroidism and ophthalmopathy (dated by TCRdb to about 2019). For context, the study as a whole: Peripheral blood was sampled at the time of initial diagnosis, prior to any treatment. To identify distinguishing TCR V-J signatures, a discovery cohort of around 100 patients was used, comprising 43 with Graves' ophthalmopathy and 57 with stable Graves' hyperthyroidism. Once sampling was done, hyperthyroidism patients were given methimazole at a starting dose of 30 mg daily, whereas ophthalmopathy patients were given high-dose intravenous methylprednisolone. Thyroid tissue and blood T-cell repertoires from six Graves' hyperthyroidism patients were also compared in the study. Prospective prediction of ophthalmopathy was tested in an independent validation cohort of 18 to 20 hyperthyroidism patients and 15 to 17 patients who later progressed to ophthalmopathy. The 100 discovery patients were randomly split 7:3 into training and test sets. TCR Vbeta CDR3 sequencing of 120 to 150 peripheral blood samples (43 ophthalmopathy, 75 or so hyperthyroidism and around 17 progressor patients) is reported in the paper.

The TCR beta CDR3 regions were amplified from RNA transcripts. A first-round RT-PCR of the TCR CDR3 used the HTBI primer set with the Qiagen OneStep RT-PCR kit. The libraries were constructed in a second round of multiplex PCR and then size-selected and purified. Libraries were sequenced paired-end with 100 bp reads on an Illumina HiSeq2000. Per the original workflow: SOAPnuke was used to process the raw data, throwing out any read that contained adapters or uncalled bases, had a mean Phred below 15, or lacked an exact constant-primer or identifier match. High-quality paired reads were merged using COPE v1.2.5, and each unique nucleotide sequence was defined as a clonotype. MiTCR v1.1 was used to align the clonotypes against IMGT TRBV, TRBD and TRBJ reference segments. Only V-J combinations with frequency above 0.0001, covering 99% to 99.2% of repertoires, were analysed. A TCS score was defined as the ratio of F50 (clonal expansion) to E x V (chaos), with BLOSUM62-based TCRdist applied between CDR3 peptides within each V-J. Welch's t-statistics and random forest reduced roughly 530 V-J features to 13, which were used in a naive Bayes classifier (R e1071). The raw public data were reprocessed by TCRdb itself: fastp quality trimming at Q25, MiXCR clonotype calling, in-frame beta chains only. Entries are consolidated by CDR3 protein sequence, retaining the most common genes and DNA. For this entry, the V and J calls and clone size follow TCRdb and not the study's own pipeline. The sample table lists more than 600,000 distinct CDR3 sequences, roughly 15% of them with a count of one. The ten top clones hold 8.4% of the sample.

Here is what the overall study found, with its caveats: Ophthalmopathy was separated from stable hyperthyroidism by a 13 V-J signature model, with approximately 89% sensitivity and about 81% specificity obtained in cross-validation and 80%/75% obtained in testing. Most expanded thyroid clonotypes (frequency above 0.001) were also detected in blood, suggesting blood repertoires may reflect thyroid immune responses. No statistical method was used to set the sample size in advance, and investigators knew the group allocation. During validation, the model predicted progression to ophthalmopathy a median of about 6.3 months ahead of onset, with more than 60% sensitivity and roughly 75% specificity.

Graves' hyperthyroidism was defined as stable when no progression to ophthalmopathy occurred over 18 months of follow-up. Hyperthyroidism patients were newly diagnosed, had a disease duration of under 2 months, and were aged 18 to 65 years. The study excluded patients with uncontrolled infections, other autoimmune diseases, pregnancy or lactation. Diagnoses were based on clinical symptoms, serum thyroxine and TRAb, thyroid ultrasound and orbital computed tomography. PBMCs were separated from approximately 10 ml of fresh peripheral blood using Ficoll-Paque density gradient centrifugation. Trizol reagent was used to extract total RNA, and RNA quality was then checked on an Agilent 2100 Bioanalyzer. Regarding this clonotype: The antigen it binds to is not known. The input lacks base qualities; no much larger clone sits a single base away.

As encoded in the germline V gene (reference sequence), CDR1 is DFQATT while CDR2 is SNEGSKA. The CDR3 runs 14 residues from the cysteine to the phenylalanine. The entry retains the CDR3 DNA only, 42 bases that are in frame from base 1. V drops 0 bases and J drops 2 bases, leaving 11 bases in between. Sequencing was performed on blood. The V gene is TRBV20-1 and the J gene is TRBJ2-7; the D gene is possibly TRBD1 or TRBD2, with 5 bases matching each. The origin of this receptor is a man aged 18-30 years with Graves' hyperthyroidism. The CDR3 reads CSARDWGRTYEQYF. The sequence in DNA is TGCAGTGCTAGAGATTGGGGGAGAACCTACGAGCAGTACTTC.